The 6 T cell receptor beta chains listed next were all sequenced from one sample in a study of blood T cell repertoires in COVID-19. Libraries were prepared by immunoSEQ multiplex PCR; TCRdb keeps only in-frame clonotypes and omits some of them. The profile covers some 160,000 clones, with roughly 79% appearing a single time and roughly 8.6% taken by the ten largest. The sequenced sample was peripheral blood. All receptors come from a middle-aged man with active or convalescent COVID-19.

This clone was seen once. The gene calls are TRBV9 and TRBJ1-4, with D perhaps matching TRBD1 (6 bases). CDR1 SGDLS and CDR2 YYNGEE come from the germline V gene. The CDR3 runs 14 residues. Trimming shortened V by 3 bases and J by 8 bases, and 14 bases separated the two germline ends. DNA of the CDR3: TGTGCCAGCAGCGAGGGGGTCGGTAGCGAAAAACTGTTTTTT. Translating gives CASSEGVGSEKLFF.

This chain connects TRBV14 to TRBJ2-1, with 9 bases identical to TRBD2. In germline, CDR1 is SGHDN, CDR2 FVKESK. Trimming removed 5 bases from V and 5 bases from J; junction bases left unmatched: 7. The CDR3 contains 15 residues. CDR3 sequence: CASSSGTSFHNEQFF. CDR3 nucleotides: TGTGCCAGCAGCTCCGGGACTAGCTTCCACAATGAGCAGTTCTTC.

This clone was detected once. This chain's CDR3 is CASSLVSTNQPQHF. As DNA, the CDR3 is TGTGCCAGCAGTTTGGTTAGCACCAATCAGCCCCAGCATTTT. The V gene is TRBV27, the J gene TRBJ1-5, with D unclear. This CDR3 spans 14 amino acids. Germline V gene lookup returns CDR1 MNHEY and CDR2 SMNVEV (reference sequence). Trimming took off 3 bases at V and 3 bases at J, with 9 bases between the two ends.

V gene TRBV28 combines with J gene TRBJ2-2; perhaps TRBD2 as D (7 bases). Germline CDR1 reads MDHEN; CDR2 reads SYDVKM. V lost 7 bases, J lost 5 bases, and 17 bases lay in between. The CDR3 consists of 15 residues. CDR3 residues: CASKTWEGVTGELFF. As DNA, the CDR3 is TGTGCCAGCAAGACGTGGGAGGGGGTGACCGGGGAGCTGTTTTTT.

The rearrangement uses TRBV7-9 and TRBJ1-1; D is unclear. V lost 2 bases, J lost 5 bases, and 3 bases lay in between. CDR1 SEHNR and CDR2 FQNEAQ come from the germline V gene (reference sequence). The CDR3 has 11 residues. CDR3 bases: TGTGCCAGCAGCTTATATACTGAAGCTTTCTTT. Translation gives CASSLYTEAFF.

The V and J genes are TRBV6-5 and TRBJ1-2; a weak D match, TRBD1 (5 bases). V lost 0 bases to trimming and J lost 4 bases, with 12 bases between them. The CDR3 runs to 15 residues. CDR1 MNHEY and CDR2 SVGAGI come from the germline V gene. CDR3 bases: TGTGCCAGCAGTTACTCAGGGCAGGGACTCTATGGCTACACCTTC. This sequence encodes CASSYSGQGLYGYTF.